This T cell receptor (beta chain) was identified during a study of cytomegalovirus exposure and HLA in healthy donors. Study-wide background: Samples from HLA-typed donors yielded approximately 80 million unique TCRs in an early data release.

Regarding the study as a whole: For TCR beta chains, V- and J-gene trimming was later linked to a missense DCLRE1C variant. A later analysis associated 15,000 or so TCR beta sequences with HLA alleles at a 0.05 false discovery rate.

V lost 5 bases, J lost 4 bases, and 15 bases lay in between. The CDR3 totals 14 residues. The germline CDR1 and CDR2 sequences are SEHNR and FQNEAQ (reference sequence). In the case of this clone: Its target is not known.

The primer mix had 60 Vbeta and 13 Jbeta primers. Clones were sequenced by immunoSEQ multiplex PCR, and TCRdb holds only the in-frame ones, with some missing. The sample yields under 200,000 clones, 80% to 90% seen once. The sequenced sample consisted of PBMCs. The chain recombines TRBV7-9 with TRBJ2-7; TRBD1 is a possible D gene (7 bases). The sequence was obtained from a woman in her twenties or thirties in good health and CMV-seropositive. This CDR3 is CASSPGGQHYEQYF. The DNA of the CDR3 is TGTGCCAGCAGCCCCGGGGGACAGCATTACGAGCAGTACTTC. The full variable domain, rest sourced from reference TRBV7-9 and TRBJ2-7, is DTGVSQNPRHKITKRGQNVTFRCDPISEHNRLYWYRQTLGQGPEFLTYFQNEAQLEKSRLLSDRFSAERPKGSFSTLEIQRTEQGDSAMYLCASSPGGQHYEQYFGPGTRLTVT.